These 19 T cell receptor beta chains share one sample of origin, sequenced in a study of blood T cell repertoires in COVID-19 (dated by TCRdb to 2019 to 2021). Library preparation used the immunoSEQ multiplex PCR assay. The clones in this table, taken by TCRdb from immuneACCESS, are in-frame only. Not every clone is retained; where verified, under half of the shortfall comes from an unresolved V gene, and the cause of the rest is unknown. Recorded for this sample are roughly 150,000 clones; around four fifths of them occurred a single time. The ten largest clones take up 5% to 7% of the sample. The specimen was PBMCs or T cells enriched from blood (not recorded which). These receptors were taken from a woman in her fifties or sixties who had recovered from COVID-19.

The count of this clone is one. The chain combines TRBV13 with TRBJ2-5; D is uncertain. The CDR3 contains 15 residues. Germline V lookup: CDR1 PRHDT, CDR2 FYEKMQ (reference sequence). The V end was cut by 2 bases, the J end by 2 bases, with 12 bases between. The CDR3 sequence: CASSLKSAVQETQYF. CDR3 coding DNA: TGTGCCAGCAGCTTAAAGTCGGCGGTTCAAGAGACCCAGTACTTC.

The genes are TRBV29-1 and TRBJ1-1, with D maybe TRBD1 (6 bases). The CDR3 totals 13 residues. The ends were cut back, 7 bases at V and 3 bases at J, with 15 bases in the middle. Per germline, CDR1 SQVTM and CDR2 ANQGSEA. The CDR3 coding sequence is TGCAGCGCCGGAATCAGACAGGACACTGAAGCTTTCTTT. Amino acids: CSAGIRQDTEAFF.

This clone was detected ten times or more. The CDR3 DNA is TGTGCCACTAGTTTAAACACTGAAGCTTTCTTT. This sequence encodes CATSLNTEAFF. The chain has TRBV3-1 (or the pseudogene TRBV3-2) and TRBJ1-1; D not certain. The CDR3 spans 11 residues. The ends were cut back, 10 bases at V and 2 bases at J, with 8 bases in the middle. CDR1 is LGHDT and CDR2 is YNNKEL in the germline V gene (reference sequence).

J is TRBJ1-6 and V is TRBV7-2; unclear D gene. The CDR3 contains 15 residues. Germline assignment: CDR1 SGHTA and CDR2 FQGNSA. The V and J ends lost 4 bases and 0 bases respectively, with 7 bases between them. CDR3 nucleotides: TGTGCCAGCAGCTCCACGGGCTCCTATAATTCACCCCTCCACTTT. Its translation is CASSSTGSYNSPLHF.

The chain links TRBV7-9 to TRBJ1-5; unclear D gene. CDR3 length: 15 amino acids. Trimming left V 1 base short and J 0 bases short, with 7 bases between. Germline V CDR1 and CDR2: SEHNR, FQNEAQ (reference sequence). The CDR3 here is CASSLGQVSNQPQHF. CDR3 nucleotides: TGTGCCAGCAGCTTAGGGCAGGTTAGCAATCAGCCCCAGCATTTT.

This clone was detected once. The rearrangement uses TRBV18 and TRBJ1-2, with 8 bases fitting TRBD1. CDR1 is KGHSH and CDR2 is LQKENI in the germline V gene. The CDR3 covers 12 residues. J was trimmed by 6 bases and V by 8 bases; bases with no gene match: 5. CDR3 DNA: TGTGCCAGCACGGACAGGGATGATGGCTACACCTTC. Its translation: CASTDRDDGYTF.

The CDR3 DNA sequence: TGTGCCAGCAGTTTTAGCTTCGCACCCCTCCACTTT. Translation: CASSFSFAPLHF. The chain combines TRBV12-3 or TRBV12-4 with TRBJ1-6, with D hard to call. Trimming took off 3 bases at V and 11 bases at J, with 8 bases between the two ends. The CDR3 runs to 12 residues.

The chain uses TRBV9 and TRBJ1-6, with 8 positions matching TRBD1. Germline V CDR1 and CDR2: SGDLS, YYNGEE. The CDR3 consists of 13 residues. The CDR3 nucleotides read TGTGCTCTCTCAGGGGGCCATGGTTCACCCCTCCACTTT. As protein: CALSGGHGSPLHF. Together with reference TRBV9 and TRBJ1-6, the CDR3 gives the full variable domain: DSGVTQTPKHLITATGQRVTLRCSPRSGDLSVYWYQQSLDQGLQFLIQYYNGEERAKGNILERFSAQQFPDLHSELNLSSLELGDSALYFCALSGGHGSPLHFGNGTRLTVT.

This rearrangement joins TRBV10-3 to TRBJ1-5; maybe TRBD1 (6 bases). V was shortened by 3 bases and J by 6 bases, with 9 bases between the two germline ends. Germline CDR1 ENHRY, CDR2 SYGVKD. The CDR3 is made up of 13 amino acids. The CDR3 spells CAISDGGAQPQHF. In DNA, the CDR3 is TGTGCCATCAGTGATGGGGGGGCTCAGCCCCAGCATTTT.

The chain links TRBV24-1 to TRBJ2-5; D gene uncertain. Germline CDR1 and CDR2: KGHDR and SFDVKD. The CDR3 runs to 13 residues. Trimming took 3 bases from V and 2 from J, leaving 6 bases between them. The CDR3 sequence is CATSDPRQETQYF. The CDR3 DNA reads TGTGCCACCAGTGATCCGCGGCAAGAGACCCAGTACTTC.

The chain carries TRBV15 and TRBJ2-1; D is unclear. The germline CDR1 and CDR2 sequences are LNHNV and YYDKDF (reference sequence). The germline V and J ends were trimmed by 1 base and 3 bases, with 7 bases remaining between them. The CDR3 extends over 14 amino acids. The CDR3 loop is CATSRVGSYNEQFF. In DNA form, the CDR3 reads TGTGCCACCAGCAGAGTTGGTAGCTACAATGAGCAGTTCTTC.

V and J are TRBV18 and TRBJ1-2; 7 positions agree with TRBD1. V was pared by 4 bases and J by 2 bases, with 4 bases of the junction left unmatched. The CDR3 length is 14 residues. Germline-derived CDR1 and CDR2 are KGHSH and LQKENI. CDR3 protein: CASSLQTGNYGYTF. DNA of the CDR3: TGTGCCAGCTCACTCCAGACAGGGAACTATGGCTACACCTTC.

This clone has a count of ten or more. V gene TRBV4-1 combines with J gene TRBJ2-5, with D tentatively TRBD1 (5 bases). Trimming cost V 5 bases and J 5 bases, with 15 bases left between them. CDR1 and CDR2 from the germline V gene are MGHRA and YSYEKL. This CDR3 has 14 residues. CDR3 loop: CASSLGLRAETQYF. The CDR3 nucleotides read TGCGCCAGCAGCTTGGGGCTTCGGGCGGAGACCCAGTACTTC.

The gene calls are TRBV24-1 and TRBJ1-6, with TRBD1 matching over 7 bases. Looked up from germline, CDR1 is KGHDR and CDR2 is SFDVKD. The J segment lost 5 bases and the V segment lost 4 bases, leaving 4 bases of the junction unmatched. This CDR3 region has 15 residues. For the CDR3, the DNA is TGTGCCACCAGTGAGGGACAGTCGGATAATTCACCCCTCCACTTT. Its translation: CATSEGQSDNSPLHF.

This chain joins TRBV2 and TRBJ1-1; D is undetermined. The CDR3 length is 15 residues. V gave up 6 bases and J gave up 4 bases, with 18 bases separating them. Germline V gene sequence: CDR1 SNHLY, CDR2 FYNNEI. The CDR3 loop reads CASRLYDDKVTEAFF. CDR3 nucleotide sequence: TGTGCCAGCAGGCTATATGACGACAAGGTCACTGAAGCTTTCTTT.

V and J are TRBV5-1 and TRBJ1-1, with TRBD1 matching over 7 bases. V was pared by 5 bases and J by 3 bases, with 10 bases of the junction left unmatched. This CDR3 comprises 15 residues. Germline CDR1 is SGHRS and CDR2 is YFSETQ. CDR3 amino acids: CASRDWDRGDTEAFF. The CDR3 DNA follows: TGCGCCAGCAGGGATTGGGACAGAGGGGACACTGAAGCTTTCTTT. The full variable domain, with the rest looked up from reference TRBV5-1 and TRBJ1-1, is KAGVTQTPRYLIKTRGQQVTLSCSPISGHRSVSWYQQTPGQGLQFLFEYFSETQRNKGNFPGRFSGRQFSNSRSEMNVSTLELGDSALYLCASRDWDRGDTEAFFGQGTRLTVV.

Regarding this clone: The same CDR3 also results from other DNA sequences found in this sample. J is TRBJ1-1 and V is TRBV2, with a tentative D call TRBD1 (5 bases). Trimming took off 9 bases at V and 3 bases at J, with 5 bases between the two ends. The germline V gene encodes CDR1 SNHLY and CDR2 FYNNEI. The length of the CDR3 is 10 residues. CDR3 nucleotides: TGTGCCAGAGGGGACACTGAAGCTTTCTTT. Amino acid sequence: CARGDTEAFF.

The V gene is TRBV5-6, the J gene TRBJ1-4; 8 bases align to TRBD1. V lost 3 bases and J lost 8; bases outside the gene matches: 9. The CDR3 loop spans 15 amino acids. Germline CDR1 reads SGHDT; CDR2 reads YYEEEE. The CDR3, as DNA: TGTGCCAGCAGCTCCATAACAGGGGGAGGCGAAAAACTGTTTTTT. Amino acid sequence: CASSSITGGGEKLFF.

The rearrangement links TRBV7-3 to TRBJ2-1; D gene ambiguous. This CDR3 is built from 13 residues. Germline-derived CDR1 and CDR2 are SGHTA and FQGTGA. Trimming pared 2 bases from V and 4 bases from J, leaving 6 bases between. This chain's CDR3 is CASSLGHYNEQFF. The DNA of the CDR3 is TGTGCCAGCAGCTTAGGCCATTACAATGAGCAGTTCTTC.